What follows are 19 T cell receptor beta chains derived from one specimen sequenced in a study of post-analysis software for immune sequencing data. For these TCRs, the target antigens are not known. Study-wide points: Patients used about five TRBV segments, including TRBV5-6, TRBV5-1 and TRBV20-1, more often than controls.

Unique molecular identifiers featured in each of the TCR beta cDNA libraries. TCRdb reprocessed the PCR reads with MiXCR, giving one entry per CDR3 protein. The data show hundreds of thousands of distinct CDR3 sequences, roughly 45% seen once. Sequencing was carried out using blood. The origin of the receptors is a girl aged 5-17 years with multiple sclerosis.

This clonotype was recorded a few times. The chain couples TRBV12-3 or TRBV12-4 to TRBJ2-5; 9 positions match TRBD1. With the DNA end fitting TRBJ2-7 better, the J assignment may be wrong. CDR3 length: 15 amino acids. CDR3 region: CASSFTGTGRYEQYF. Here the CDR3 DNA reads TGTGCCAGCAGTTTCACCGGGACAGGGCGCTACGAGCAGTACTTC.

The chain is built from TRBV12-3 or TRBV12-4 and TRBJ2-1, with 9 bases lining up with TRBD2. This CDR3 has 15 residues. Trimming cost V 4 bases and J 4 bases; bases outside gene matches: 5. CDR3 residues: CASSSGTSFYNEQFF. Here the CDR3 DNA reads TGTGCCAGCAGTTCCGGGACTAGCTTTTACAATGAGCAGTTCTTC.

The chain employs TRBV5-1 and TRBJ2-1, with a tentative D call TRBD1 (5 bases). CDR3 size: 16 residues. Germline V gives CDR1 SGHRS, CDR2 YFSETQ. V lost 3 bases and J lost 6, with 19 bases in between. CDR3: CASSSHADSAPNEQFF. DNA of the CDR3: TGCGCCAGCAGCTCCCACGCCGACAGCGCGCCCAATGAGCAGTTCTTC.

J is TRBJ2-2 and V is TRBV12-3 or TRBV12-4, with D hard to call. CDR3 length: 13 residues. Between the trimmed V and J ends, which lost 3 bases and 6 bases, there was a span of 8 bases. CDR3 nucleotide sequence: TGTGCCAGCAGTTTCGGAGTGGCCGGGGAGCTGTTTTTT. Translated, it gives CASSFGVAGELFF.

CDR3 loop: CAISTGTGSSGANVLTF. CDR3 nucleotides: TGTGCCATCAGTACCGGGACAGGGAGCTCTGGGGCCAACGTCCTGACTTTC. The chain has TRBV10-3 and TRBJ2-6; TRBD1 matches at 9 bases. From germline, CDR1 is ENHRY and CDR2 SYGVKD. The V gene end was trimmed by 5 bases and the J gene end by 0 bases; junction bases not matched to a gene: 5. The CDR3 consists of 17 residues.

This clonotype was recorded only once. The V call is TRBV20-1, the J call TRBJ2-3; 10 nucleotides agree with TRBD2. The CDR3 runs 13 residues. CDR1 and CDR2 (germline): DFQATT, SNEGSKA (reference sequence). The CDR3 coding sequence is TGCAGCCCCGGGACTAGCGGCACAGATACGCAGTATTTT. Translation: CSPGTSGTDTQYF.

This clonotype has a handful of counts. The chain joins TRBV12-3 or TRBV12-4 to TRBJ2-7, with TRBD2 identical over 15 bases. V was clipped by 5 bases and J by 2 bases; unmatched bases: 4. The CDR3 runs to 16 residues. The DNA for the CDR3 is TGTGCCAGCAGTGCGGGACTAGCGGGAGGCCCCTACGAGCAGTACTTC. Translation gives CASSAGLAGGPYEQYF.

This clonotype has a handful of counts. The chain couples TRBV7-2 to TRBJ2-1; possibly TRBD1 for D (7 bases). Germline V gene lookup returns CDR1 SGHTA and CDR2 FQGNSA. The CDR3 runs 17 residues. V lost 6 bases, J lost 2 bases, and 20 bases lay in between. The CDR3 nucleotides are TGTGCCAGCAGGGAGCGGATCCAGGGGGGCCCCTACAATGAGCAGTTCTTC. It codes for CASRERIQGGPYNEQFF.

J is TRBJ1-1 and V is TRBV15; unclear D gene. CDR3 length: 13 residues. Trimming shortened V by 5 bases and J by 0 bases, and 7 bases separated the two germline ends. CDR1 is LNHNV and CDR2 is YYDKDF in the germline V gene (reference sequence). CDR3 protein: CATSYGVNTEAFF. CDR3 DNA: TGTGCCACCAGCTACGGAGTGAACACTGAAGCTTTCTTT.

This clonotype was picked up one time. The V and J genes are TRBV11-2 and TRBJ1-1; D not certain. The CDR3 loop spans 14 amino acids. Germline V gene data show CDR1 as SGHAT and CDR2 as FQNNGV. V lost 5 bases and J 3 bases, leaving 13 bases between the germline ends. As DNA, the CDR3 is TGTGCCAGCAGCCCGGTTCCGGGAGACACTGAAGCTTTCTTT. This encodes CASSPVPGDTEAFF.

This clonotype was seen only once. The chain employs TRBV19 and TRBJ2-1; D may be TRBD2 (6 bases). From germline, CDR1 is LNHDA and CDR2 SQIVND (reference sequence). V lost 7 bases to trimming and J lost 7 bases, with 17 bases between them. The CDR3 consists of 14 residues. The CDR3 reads CASTREHRSNEQFF. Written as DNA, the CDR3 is TGTGCCAGTACTCGGGAGCATAGGAGTAATGAGCAGTTCTTC.

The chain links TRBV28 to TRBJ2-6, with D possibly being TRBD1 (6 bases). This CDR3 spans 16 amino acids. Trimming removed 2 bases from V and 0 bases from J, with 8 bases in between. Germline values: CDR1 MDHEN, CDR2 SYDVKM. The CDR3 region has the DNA TGTGCCAGCAGTTTACCAGGGGTCTCTGGGGCCAACGTCCTGACTTTC. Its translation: CASSLPGVSGANVLTF.

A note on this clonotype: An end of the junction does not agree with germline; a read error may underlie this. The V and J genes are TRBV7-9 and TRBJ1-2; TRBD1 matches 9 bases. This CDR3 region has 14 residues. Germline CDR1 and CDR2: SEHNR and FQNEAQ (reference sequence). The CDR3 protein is CASSLVGTGFGYTF. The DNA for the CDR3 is TGTGCCAGTAGCTTAGTGGGGACAGGGTTTGGCTACACCTTC.

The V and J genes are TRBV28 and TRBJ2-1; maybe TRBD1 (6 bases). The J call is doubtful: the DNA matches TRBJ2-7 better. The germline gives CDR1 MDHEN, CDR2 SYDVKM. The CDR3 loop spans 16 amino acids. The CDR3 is CASSLYRVRYENEQYF. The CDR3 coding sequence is TGTGCCAGCAGTCTTTACAGGGTTCGCTATGAGAATGAGCAGTACTTC.

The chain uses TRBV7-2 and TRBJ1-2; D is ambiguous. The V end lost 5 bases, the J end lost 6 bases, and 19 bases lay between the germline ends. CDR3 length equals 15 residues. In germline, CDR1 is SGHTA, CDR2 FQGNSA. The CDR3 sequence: CASSISGRRYDGYTF. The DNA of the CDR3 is TGTGCCAGCAGCATCTCCGGGAGGAGATACGATGGCTACACCTTC.

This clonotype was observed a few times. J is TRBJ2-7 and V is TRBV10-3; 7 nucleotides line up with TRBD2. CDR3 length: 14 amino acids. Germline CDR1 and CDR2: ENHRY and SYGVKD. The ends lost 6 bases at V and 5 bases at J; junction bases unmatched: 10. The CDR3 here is CAISPSPSGDEQYF. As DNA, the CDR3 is TGTGCCATCAGCCCCAGCCCTAGCGGTGACGAGCAGTACTTC.

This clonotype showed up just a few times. CDR3 residues: CASSRIGTANSGANVLTF. The CDR3 DNA is TGTGCCAGCAGCCGGATTGGGACAGCGAACTCTGGGGCCAACGTCCTGACTTTC. The chain is built from TRBV7-3 and TRBJ2-6, with TRBD1 matching over 7 bases. CDR1 and CDR2 from the germline V gene are SGHTA and FQGTGA. The CDR3 has 18 amino acids. The junction had 10 bases not matched to a gene; V was cut back by 5 bases and J by 0 bases.

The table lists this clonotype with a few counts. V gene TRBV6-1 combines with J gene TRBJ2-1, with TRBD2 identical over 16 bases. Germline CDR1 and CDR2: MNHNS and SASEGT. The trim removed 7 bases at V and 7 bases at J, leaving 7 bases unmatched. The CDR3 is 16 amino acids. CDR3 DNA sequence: TGTGCCAGCACCTCCGGGACTAGCGGGAGGGTTAATGAGCAGTTCTTC. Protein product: CASTSGTSGRVNEQFF.

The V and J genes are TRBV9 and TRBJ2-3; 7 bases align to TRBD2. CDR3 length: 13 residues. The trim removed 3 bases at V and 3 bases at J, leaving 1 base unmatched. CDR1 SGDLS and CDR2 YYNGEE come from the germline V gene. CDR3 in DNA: TGTGCCAGCAGCGGACTAGCTACAGATACGCAGTATTTT. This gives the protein CASSGLATDTQYF. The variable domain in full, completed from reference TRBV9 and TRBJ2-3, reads DSGVTQTPKHLITATGQRVTLRCSPRSGDLSVYWYQQSLDQGLQFLIQYYNGEERAKGNILERFSAQQFPDLHSELNLSSLELGDSALYFCASSGLATDTQYFGPGTRLTVL.